The clone carrying this TCR beta chain was seen a handful of times. Its antigen remains unidentified. Sequencing used immunoSEQ multiplex PCR; TCRdb keeps in-frame clones, though not all of them. The repertoire holds approximately 74,000 clones, roughly 78% seen once, with about 5% in the top ten. These data are taken from a study of OX40 agonist ivuxolimab in advanced cancers. Study-wide context: Patients in the trial were receiving intravenous ivuxolimab every 2 weeks, at doses of 0.01 to 10 mg/kg.

Broader study findings: Among T cells, CD8+ cells averaged more expanded clones than CD4+ cells.

The sequence was obtained from an adult with an advanced solid tumor such as melanoma, head and neck, liver or kidney cancer. The material was CD4+ or CD8+ T cells sorted from blood, obtained in a trial of the OX40 agonist ivuxolimab.

This CDR3 reads CASSLGRAAGELFF. DNA of the CDR3: TGCGCCAGCAGCTTGGGCAGGGCGGCCGGGGAGCTGTTTTTT. The chain carries TRBV5-1 and TRBJ2-2; possibly TRBD1 for D (5 bases). Trimming took off 0 bases at V and 6 bases at J, with 9 bases between the two ends. The CDR3 covers 14 residues. Germline V gene lookup returns CDR1 SGHRS and CDR2 YFSETQ.